A selection of T cell receptor beta chains follows, all from one sample in a study of a mutant IDH1 vaccine in newly diagnosed glioma. Assay: immunoSEQ multiplex PCR; the TCRdb copy retains only in-frame clones and omits some. Altogether around 24,000 clones are present, roughly 92% being singletons, with the ten largest covering under 9.5%. The source was PBMCs, collected from a glioma patient treated with radiotherapy, temozolomide or both. The receptors shown here come from a man aged 25-40 years with glioma. The CDR3 runs from the conserved cysteine through the conserved F or W. Each record gives: clone size, J gene, V gene, D gene, CDR3 DNA, CDR3 protein. D genes are given only for firm matches. Size values are once, few and many counts, or a class for expanded clones, and some rows have none.

>.|TRBJ2-1|TRBV12-5|TRBD2
TGTGCTAGTGGTCGCATTAGCGGGGTCCGCTCCTACAATGAGCAGTTCTTC
CASGRISGVRSYNEQFF
>.|TRBJ1-1|TRBV19|TRBD1
TGTGCCTGTACGGACAGGGGTGAGGGCACTGAAGCTTTCTTT
CACTDRGEGTEAFF
>.|TRBJ1-1|TRBV27|.
TGTGCCAGCAGTTTATCGGAAGGGATGAACACTGAAGCTTTCTTT
CASSLSEGMNTEAFF
>.|TRBJ2-7|TRBV19|TRBD2
TGTGCCAGTAGTCAGGGACTAGCGGTCTACGAGCAGTACTTC
CASSQGLAVYEQYF
>.|TRBJ1-4|TRBV6-6|TRBD1
TGTGCCAGCAATAACAGGGGTCCTTCTAATGAAAAACTGTTTTTT
CASNNRGPSNEKLFF
>.|TRBJ2-3|TRBV7-8|.
TGTGCCAGCAGCCCCCGCACAGATACGCAGTATTTT
CASSPRTDTQYF
>.|TRBJ2-6|TRBV6-1|TRBD2
TGTGCCAGCAGTGTAGCGGGGGGGGCCAACGTCCTGACTTTC
CASSVAGGANVLTF
>.|TRBJ2-4|TRBV30|TRBD2
TGTGCCTGGACCCGCCAGGGACTAGCCATTCAGTACTTC
CAWTRQGLAIQYF
>.|TRBJ2-6|TRBV7-9|TRBD1
TGTGCCAGCACCTCGGGACAGGTCCGCTCTGGGGCCAACGTCCTGACTTTC
CASTSGQVRSGANVLTF
>.|TRBJ2-2|TRBV10-3|TRBD2
TGTGCCATCAGGACTAGCGGGAACACCGGGGAGCTGTTTTTT
CAIRTSGNTGELFF
>.|TRBJ1-1|TRBV6-1|.
TGTGCCAGCAGCGTGACAGGGAACACTGAAGCTTTCTTT
CASSVTGNTEAFF
>.|TRBJ1-1|TRBV7-9|TRBD1
TGTGCCAGCAGCCCGACTACAGGGGCTACTGAAGCTTTCTTT
CASSPTTGATEAFF
>.|TRBJ2-1|TRBV5-1|.
TGCGCCAGCAGCTGGGGACTTGCCATCCACAATGAGCAGTTCTTC
CASSWGLAIHNEQFF
>.|TRBJ2-1|TRBV4-1|.
TGCGCCAGCAGCCGGGAGTTGACGAACTACAATGAGCAGTTCTTC
CASSRELTNYNEQFF
>once|TRBJ2-5|TRBV25-1|.
TGTGCCAGCAGCCCCCCCGGGGAGACCCAGTACTTC
CASSPPGETQYF
>.|TRBJ2-1|TRBV7-9|.
TGTGCCAGCAGATATGAAGCTAACAATGAGCAGTTCTTC
CASRYEANNEQFF
>.|TRBJ2-7|TRBV2|.
TGTGCCAGCAGAATCGACAGGTTCTACGAGCAGTACTTC
CASRIDRFYEQYF
>.|TRBJ1-5|TRBV6-4|.
TGTGCCAGCACCGACTATAGCAATCAGCCCCAGCATTTT
CASTDYSNQPQHF
>.|TRBJ1-2|TRBV5-5|.
TGTGCCAGCAGCTTGGTTGGGGGGGGCTACACCTTC
CASSLVGGGYTF
>medium-sized|TRBJ2-5|TRBV5-1|TRBD1
TGCGCCAGCTCGGGACAGGGGATCGGAGAGACCCAGTACTTC
CASSGQGIGETQYF
>few|TRBJ1-2|TRBV18|TRBD1
TGTGCCAGCTCCCCCGACAGGGGTCGTGGCTACACCTTC
CASSPDRGRGYTF
>.|TRBJ2-2|TRBV29-1|TRBD1
TGCAGCGTGTCGCCCAGGGGGCGTGACACCGGGGAGCTGTTTTTT
CSVSPRGRDTGELFF
>.|TRBJ1-1|TRBV2|TRBD1
TGTGCCAGCAGTAGGTCGCTAACAGGGGGCACTGAAGCTTTCTTT
CASSRSLTGGTEAFF